Following are 12 T cell receptor beta chains from one sample sequenced in a study of T cells after yellow fever vaccination. One entry per CDR3 protein, called by TCRdb with MiXCR from the 5' RACE reads. The sample contains approximately 340,000 distinct CDR3 sequences, 8.5% to 9% of which appear only once. Sequencing was performed on PBMCs, taken on the day of the first yellow fever vaccination. These receptors were obtained from a man in his late teens or twenties who received the YFV17D yellow fever vaccine.

The chain is built from TRBV4-1 and TRBJ2-1; 13 bases map to TRBD2. V gave up 3 bases and J gave up 5 bases; unmatched junction bases: 4. CDR3 length: 16 amino acids. Germline V gives CDR1 MGHRA, CDR2 YSYEKL. Written as DNA, the CDR3 is TGCGCCAGCAGCCAGATCGGACTAGCGGGGGACAATGAGCAGTTCTTC. It yields the protein CASSQIGLAGDNEQFF.

This clonotype turned up a few times. This sequence joins TRBV20-1 and TRBJ1-5; weak D call: TRBD1 (5 bases). Looked up from germline, CDR1 is DFQATT and CDR2 is SNEGSKA (reference sequence). The CDR3 spans 15 residues. Trimming cost V 2 bases and J 2 bases, with 13 bases left between them. CDR3 sequence reads: CSARPSGTRNQPQHF. The CDR3 DNA is TGCAGTGCTAGACCCTCGGGGACCCGCAATCAGCCCCAGCATTTT.

This clonotype has a handful of counts. This sequence joins TRBV5-1 and TRBJ1-6; D is possibly TRBD1 (6 bases). CDR1 and CDR2 from the germline V gene are SGHRS and YFSETQ. The V and J ends lost 5 bases and 3 bases respectively, with 12 bases between them. The CDR3 length is 15 residues. The chain's CDR3 is CASRPDRNYNSPLHF. The CDR3 coding sequence is TGCGCCAGCAGACCCGACAGGAACTATAATTCACCCCTCCACTTT.

The sample holds many counts of this clonotype. V usage is TRBV15 and J usage is TRBJ2-1; D may be TRBD1 or TRBD2 (5 bases each). Germline V gene data show CDR1 as LNHNV and CDR2 as YYDKDF (reference sequence). V was clipped by 0 bases and J by 5 bases, with 14 bases between them. This CDR3 region has 16 residues. CDR3 in amino acids: CATSRDLRGEDNEQFF. CDR3 nucleotides: TGTGCCACCAGCAGAGACCTGAGGGGCGAGGACAATGAGCAGTTCTTC.

This clonotype has ten or more counts. The genes are TRBV5-1 and TRBJ2-2, with 7 positions matching TRBD1. The CDR3 runs to 16 residues. Germline CDR1 SGHRS, CDR2 YFSETQ. V trimming: 6 bases; J trimming: 1 base; junction bases outside the gene matches: 9. Here the CDR3 reads CASTTGRTGNTGELFF. CDR3 coding DNA: TGCGCCAGCACCACCGGACGGACAGGGAACACCGGGGAGCTGTTTTTT.

This clonotype was seen more than once but under ten times. The J gene is TRBJ2-5, the V gene TRBV27; D is undetermined. V was pared by 7 bases and J by 1 base, with 13 bases between. CDR1 and CDR2 from the germline V gene are MNHEY and SMNVEV (reference sequence). The CDR3 loop spans 14 amino acids. This CDR3 reads CASTVQGGQETQYF. CDR3 in DNA: TGTGCCAGCACCGTCCAAGGCGGCCAAGAGACCCAGTACTTC.

Only a few counts were recorded for this clonotype. The rearrangement joins TRBV7-2 to TRBJ2-3; 9 bases agree with TRBD1. From germline, CDR1 is SGHTA and CDR2 FQGNSA. V was pared by 6 bases and J by 7 bases, with 5 bases of the junction left unmatched. CDR3 length equals 13 residues. CDR3 sequence: CASRPTGGHTQYF. For the CDR3, the DNA is TGTGCCAGCAGACCCACAGGGGGCCATACGCAGTATTTT.

This clonotype was detected a few times. The chain recombines TRBV20-1 with TRBJ2-3; 7 bases match TRBD2. This CDR3 contains 15 residues. J gave up 1 base and V 3 bases, and 7 bases lay outside the gene matches. CDR1 and CDR2 from the germline V gene are DFQATT and SNEGSKA (reference sequence). CDR3 sequence reads: CSARSRSGGTDTQYF. The CDR3 DNA reads TGCAGTGCTAGGAGCAGAAGCGGGGGCACAGATACGCAGTATTTT.

This clonotype was seen more than once but under ten times. The gene calls are TRBV19 and TRBJ2-5, with TRBD2 identical over 10 bases. This CDR3 spans 15 amino acids. V lost 3 bases to trimming and J lost 3 bases; unmatched junction nucleotides: 4. Germline V gene sequence: CDR1 LNHDA, CDR2 SQIVND (reference sequence). CDR3 amino acids: CASSISGTSEETQYF. The CDR3 coding sequence is TGTGCCAGTAGTATCTCCGGGACTAGCGAAGAGACCCAGTACTTC. Variable domain in full (rest from reference TRBV19 and TRBJ2-5): DGGITQSPKYLFRKEGQNVTLSCEQNLNHDAMYWYRQDPGQGLRLIYYSQIVNDFQKGDIAEGYSVSREKKESFPLTVTSAQKNPTAFYLCASSISGTSEETQYFGPGTRLLVL.

This chain uses TRBV11-1 with TRBJ2-3, with a weak D call TRBD1 (5 bases). CDR3 length equals 18 residues. CDR1 and CDR2 (germline): SGHAT, FQDESV (reference sequence). Trimming took off 1 base at V and 2 bases at J, with 19 bases between the two ends. Written as DNA, the CDR3 is TGTGCCAGCAGCTTAGGACAGACCGGCTGGAATCCCACAGATACGCAGTATTTT. Translation gives CASSLGQTGWNPTDTQYF. The variable domain in full, with the rest retrieved from reference TRBV11-1 and TRBJ2-3, is EAEVAQSPRYKITEKSQAVAFWCDPISGHATLYWYRQILGQGPELLVQFQDESVVDDSQLPKDRFSAERLKGVDSTLKIQPAELGDSAMYLCASSLGQTGWNPTDTQYFGPGTRLTVL.

This clonotype was detected a few times. The chain uses TRBV30 and TRBJ2-5; no definite D call. CDR1 and CDR2 from the germline V gene are GTSNPN and SVGIG (reference sequence). The CDR3 runs 11 residues. The V end was cut by 1 base, the J end by 4 bases, with 4 bases between. The CDR3 DNA reads as TGTGCCTGGAGTGGGGGAGAGACCCAGTACTTC. It codes for CAWSGGETQYF.

There are a few counts of this clonotype. The chain links TRBV6-1 to TRBJ2-2; 7 bases agree with TRBD1. In germline, CDR1 is MNHNS, CDR2 SASEGT. CDR3 size: 14 residues. The ends lost 6 bases at V and 6 bases at J; junction bases unmatched: 7. This CDR3 is CASSQTGRAGELFF. The CDR3 DNA is TGTGCCAGCAGCCAGACAGGGCGGGCCGGGGAGCTGTTTTTT.